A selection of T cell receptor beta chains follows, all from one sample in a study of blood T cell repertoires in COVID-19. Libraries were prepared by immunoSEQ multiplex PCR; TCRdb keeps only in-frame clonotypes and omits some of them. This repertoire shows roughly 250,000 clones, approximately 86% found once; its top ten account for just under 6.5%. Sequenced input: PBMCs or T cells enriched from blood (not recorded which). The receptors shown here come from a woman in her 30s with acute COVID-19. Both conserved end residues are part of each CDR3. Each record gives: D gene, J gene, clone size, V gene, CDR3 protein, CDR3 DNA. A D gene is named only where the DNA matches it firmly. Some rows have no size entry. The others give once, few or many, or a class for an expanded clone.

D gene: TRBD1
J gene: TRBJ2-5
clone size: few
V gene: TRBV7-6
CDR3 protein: CASSQVGQGAETQYF
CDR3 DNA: TGTGCCAGCAGCCAAGTGGGACAGGGGGCAGAGACCCAGTACTTC

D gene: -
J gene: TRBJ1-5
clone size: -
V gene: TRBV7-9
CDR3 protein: CASSLAGSNQPQHF
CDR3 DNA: TGTGCCAGCAGCTTAGCGGGCAGCAATCAGCCCCAGCATTTT

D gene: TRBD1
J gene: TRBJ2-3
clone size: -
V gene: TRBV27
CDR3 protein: CASSFRDRLSTDTQYF
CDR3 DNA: TGTGCCAGCAGTTTCCGGGACAGGCTTAGCACAGATACGCAGTATTTT

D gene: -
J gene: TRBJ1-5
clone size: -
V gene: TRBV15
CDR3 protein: CATSSERGGQPQHF
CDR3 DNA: TGTGCCACCAGCAGTGAGAGGGGGGGCCAGCCCCAGCATTTT

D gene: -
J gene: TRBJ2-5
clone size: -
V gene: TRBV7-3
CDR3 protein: CASSEGLRQETQYF
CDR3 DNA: TGTGCCAGCAGCGAGGGACTGAGACAAGAGACCCAGTACTTC

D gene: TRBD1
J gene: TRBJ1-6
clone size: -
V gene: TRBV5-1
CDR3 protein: CASSLEGASYNSPLHF
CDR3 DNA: TGCGCCAGCAGCTTGGAGGGGGCTTCCTATAATTCACCCCTCCACTTT

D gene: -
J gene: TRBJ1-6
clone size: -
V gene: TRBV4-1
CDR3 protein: CASSPTPSSYNSPLHF
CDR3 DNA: TGCGCCAGCAGCCCAACCCCGAGCTCCTATAATTCACCCCTCCACTTT

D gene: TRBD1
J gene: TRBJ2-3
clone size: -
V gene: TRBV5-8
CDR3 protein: CASSPLAGGLIDTQYF
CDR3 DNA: TGTGCCAGCAGCCCCTTAGCAGGGGGTTTGATAGATACGCAGTATTTT

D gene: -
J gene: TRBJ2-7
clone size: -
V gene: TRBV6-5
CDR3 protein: CASMPGEAGLHEQYF
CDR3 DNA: TGTGCCAGCATGCCGGGGGAGGCGGGTCTCCACGAGCAGTACTTC

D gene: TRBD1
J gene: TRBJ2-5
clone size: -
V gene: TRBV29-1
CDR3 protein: CSVDLGQGRGETQYF
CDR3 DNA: TGCAGCGTCGATCTCGGACAGGGGAGGGGAGAGACCCAGTACTTC

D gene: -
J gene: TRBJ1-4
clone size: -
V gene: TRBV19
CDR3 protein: CASRISTNEKLFF
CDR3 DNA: TGTGCCAGTAGAATTTCGACTAATGAAAAACTGTTTTTT

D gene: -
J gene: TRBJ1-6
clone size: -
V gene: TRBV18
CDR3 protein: CASSPGGIYNSPLHF
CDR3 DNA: TGTGCCAGCTCACCCGGAGGGATCTATAATTCACCCCTCCACTTT

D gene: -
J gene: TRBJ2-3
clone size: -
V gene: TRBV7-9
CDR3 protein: CASSPPSADTQYF
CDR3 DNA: TGTGCCAGCAGCCCCCCTAGCGCAGATACGCAGTATTTT

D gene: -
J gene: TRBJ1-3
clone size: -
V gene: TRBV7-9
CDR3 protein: CASSLTGNTIYF
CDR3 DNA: TGTGCCAGCAGCCTGACAGGAAACACCATATATTTT

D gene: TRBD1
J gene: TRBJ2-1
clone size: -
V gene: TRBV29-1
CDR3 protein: CSVEVRDRGLDEQFF
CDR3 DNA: TGCAGCGTCGAGGTCCGGGACAGGGGGCTAGATGAGCAGTTCTTC

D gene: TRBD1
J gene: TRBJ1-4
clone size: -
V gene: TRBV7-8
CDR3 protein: CASSASRRGLEKLFF
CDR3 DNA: TGTGCCAGCAGCGCCTCCCGGAGGGGGCTTGAAAAACTGTTTTTT

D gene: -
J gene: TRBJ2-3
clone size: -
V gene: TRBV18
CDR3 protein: CASSPPADTQYF
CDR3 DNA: TGTGCCAGCTCACCCCCCGCAGATACGCAGTATTTT

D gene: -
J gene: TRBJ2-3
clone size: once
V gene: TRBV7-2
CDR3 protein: CASRRDRSTDTQYF
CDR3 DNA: TGTGCCAGCAGACGAGACAGAAGCACAGATACGCAGTATTTT

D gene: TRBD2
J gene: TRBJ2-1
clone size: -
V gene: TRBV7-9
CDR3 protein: CASSSSGRGMSSYNEQFF
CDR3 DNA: TGTGCCAGCAGCTCTAGCGGGAGGGGAATGAGCTCCTACAATGAGCAGTTCTTC

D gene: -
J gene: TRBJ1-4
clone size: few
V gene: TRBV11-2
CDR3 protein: CASSRDSGEKLFF
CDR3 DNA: TGTGCCAGCAGCAGAGACAGTGGGGAAAAACTGTTTTTT

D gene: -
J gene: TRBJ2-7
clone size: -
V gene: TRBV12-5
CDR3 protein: CASGLGQSYEQYF
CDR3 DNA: TGTGCTAGTGGTTTGGGACAGTCCTACGAGCAGTACTTC

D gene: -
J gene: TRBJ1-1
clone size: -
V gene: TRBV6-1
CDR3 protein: CASSGTRVVTEAFF
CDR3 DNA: TGTGCCAGCAGTGGCACCAGGGTTGTAACTGAAGCTTTCTTT

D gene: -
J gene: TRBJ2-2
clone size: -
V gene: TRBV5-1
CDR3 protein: CASSTQGGTGELFF
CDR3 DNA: TGCGCCAGCAGCACCCAGGGGGGCACCGGGGAGCTGTTTTTT

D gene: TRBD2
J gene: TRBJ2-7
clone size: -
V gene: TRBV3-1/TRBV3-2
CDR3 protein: CASSQDLASGRIPYEQYF
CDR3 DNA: TGTGCCAGCAGCCAAGATCTGGCTAGCGGGAGGATCCCCTACGAGCAGTACTTC

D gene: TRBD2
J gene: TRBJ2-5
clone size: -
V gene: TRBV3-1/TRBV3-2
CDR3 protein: CASMSTGGLKTQYF
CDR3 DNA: TGTGCCAGCATGTCCACGGGGGGGCTGAAGACCCAGTACTTC

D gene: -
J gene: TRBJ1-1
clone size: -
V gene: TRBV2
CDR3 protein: CALAEAEAFF
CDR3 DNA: TGTGCCCTGGCGGAAGCTGAAGCTTTCTTT

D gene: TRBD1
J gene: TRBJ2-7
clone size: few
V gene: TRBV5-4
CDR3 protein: CASSWDRANYEQYF
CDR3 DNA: TGTGCCAGCAGCTGGGACAGGGCTAACTACGAGCAGTACTTC

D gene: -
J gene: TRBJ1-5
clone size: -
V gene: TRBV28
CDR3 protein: CASSFPGKTQPQHF
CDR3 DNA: TGTGCCAGCAGTTTCCCAGGGAAAACTCAGCCCCAGCATTTT

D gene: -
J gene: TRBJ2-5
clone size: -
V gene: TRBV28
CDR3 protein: CASTLRDMQETQYF
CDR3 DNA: TGTGCCAGCACCCTCCGGGACATGCAAGAGACCCAGTACTTC

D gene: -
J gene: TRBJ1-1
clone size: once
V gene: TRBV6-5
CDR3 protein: CASSEDTQGNTEAFF
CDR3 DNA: TGTGCCAGCAGCGAGGATACTCAGGGGAACACTGAAGCTTTCTTT

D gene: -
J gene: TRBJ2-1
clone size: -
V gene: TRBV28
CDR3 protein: CASSLAWAGHNEQFF
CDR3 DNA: TGTGCCAGCAGTTTAGCTTGGGCGGGGCACAATGAGCAGTTCTTC